This entry lists 27 T cell receptor beta chains sequenced from one sample in a study of breast tumors, draining lymph nodes, adjacent tissues. TCRdb analysed the multiplex PCR reads with MiXCR anew, one entry per CDR3 protein. The sample contains around 250,000 distinct CDR3 sequences, around 35% of which appear only once. The lymph nodes were axillary draining lymph nodes from breast cancer patients. Specimen: axillary lymph node tissue. The receptors were gathered from a female donor with breast cancer. Some clones in this sample may be carry-over from other donors' samples.

This clonotype was seen ten or more times. This chain uses TRBV5-6 with TRBJ1-2, with D possibly being TRBD1 (5 bases). The CDR3 covers 11 residues. Trimming shortened V by 2 bases and J by 13 bases, and 12 bases separated the two germline ends. CDR1 is SGHDT and CDR2 is YYEEEE in the germline V gene. The CDR3 sequence: CASSFGHHRTF. CDR3 bases: TGTGCCAGCAGCTTCGGACACCACCGCACCTTC. Full variable domain (missing parts from reference TRBV5-6 and TRBJ1-2): DAGVTQSPTHLIKTRGQQVTLRCSPKSGHDTVSWYQQALGQGPQFIFQYYEEEERQRGNFPDRFSGHQFPNYSSELNVNALLLGDSALYLCASSFGHHRTFGSGTRLTVV.

Comments on this clonotype: A read error may explain this, as a much larger clone is one base away. The V and J genes are TRBV5-1 and TRBJ2-5; 9 bases align to TRBD2. The CDR3 has 16 amino acids. The V gene's germline CDR1 is SGHRS and CDR2 YFSETQ. The CDR3 sequence: CTSSVSHSGGGETQYF. In DNA form, the CDR3 reads TGCACCAGCTCTGTCTCCCATAGCGGGGGCGGTGAGACCCAGTACTTC.

The V gene is TRBV19, the J gene TRBJ1-4; possibly TRBD1 for D (5 bases). Germline CDR1 LNHDA, CDR2 SQIVND (reference sequence). The CDR3 covers 14 residues. Trimming took off 4 bases at V and 8 bases at J, with 14 bases between the two ends. The CDR3 nucleotides read TGTGCCAGTAGTAGCACAGGTTCTCTGGAAAAACTGTTTTTT. It translates to CASSSTGSLEKLFF. Together with reference TRBV19 and TRBJ1-4, the CDR3 gives the full variable domain: DGGITQSPKYLFRKEGQNVTLSCEQNLNHDAMYWYRQDPGQGLRLIYYSQIVNDFQKGDIAEGYSVSREKKESFPLTVTSAQKNPTAFYLCASSSTGSLEKLFFGSGTQLSVL.

This clonotype was seen many times. The rearrangement uses TRBV15 and TRBJ1-2, with D possibly being TRBD1 (6 bases). Germline loops: CDR1 LNHNV, CDR2 YYDKDF (reference sequence). V was trimmed by 5 bases and J by 3 bases, leaving 13 bases between them. The CDR3 covers 14 residues. The CDR3 DNA is TGTGCCACCAGCCCCCCTGGGGGCTACTATGGCTACACCTTC. Its protein is CATSPPGGYYGYTF.

This clonotype was seen more than once but under ten times. A much larger clone lies one base from this, so it may be a read error. The chain links TRBV20-1 to TRBJ2-1; D perhaps matches TRBD2 (5 bases). CDR1 is DFQATT and CDR2 is SNEGSKA in the germline V gene (reference sequence). This CDR3 spans 14 amino acids. The chain's CDR3 is CSASGKDSYTEQFF. CDR3 sequence (DNA): TGCAGTGCTAGCGGGAAGGACTCCTACACTGAGCAGTTCTTC.

This clonotype was detected ten times or more. The chain is built from TRBV2 and TRBJ2-1, with TRBD2 matching 11 bases. The CDR3 covers 14 residues. CDR1 is SNHLY and CDR2 is FYNNEI in the germline V gene. The CDR3 DNA sequence: TGTGCTAGGGGACTAGCGGACTCCTACAATGAGCAGTTCTTC. This codes for CARGLADSYNEQFF.

This clonotype has a count of ten or more. This chain connects TRBV2 to TRBJ2-3, with D possibly matching TRBD2 (5 bases). Trimming stripped 8 bases from V and 0 bases from J, with 12 bases between. The CDR3 spans 14 residues. Germline-derived CDR1 and CDR2 are SNHLY and FYNNEI. Here the CDR3 DNA reads TGTGCCAGCGTAGACGGGGTTAGCACAGATACGCAGTATTTT. This encodes CASVDGVSTDTQYF.

The rearrangement uses TRBV5-4 and TRBJ2-1; TRBD2 matches 11 bases. Trimming removed 3 bases from V and 13 bases from J; junction bases left unmatched: 12. Germline V gene lookup returns CDR1 SGHNT and CDR2 YYREEE (reference sequence). CDR3 length equals 15 residues. The CDR3 nucleotides read TGTGCCAGCAGCTCAACGGCGGGACTAGCGGCCGGACAGTTCTTC. Translation: CASSSTAGLAAGQFF.

In this sample, this clonotype turned up many times. For the CDR3, the DNA is TGTGCCAGCAGCCCGGGACAGAGCTCTGGAAACACCATATATTTT. Translation gives CASSPGQSSGNTIYF. The chain uses TRBV7-2 and TRBJ1-3; 7 nucleotides align to TRBD1. The CDR3 is 15 residues long. CDR1 and CDR2 (germline): SGHTA, FQGNSA. V lost 5 bases to trimming and J lost 0 bases; unmatched junction nucleotides: 4.

Many counts were recorded for this clonotype. V is TRBV4-1 and J is TRBJ2-7; D might be TRBD1 or TRBD2, each matching 5 bases. The CDR3 length is 18 residues. The germline V gene encodes CDR1 MGHRA and CDR2 YSYEKL. The V gene lost 2 bases and the J gene lost 6 bases, with 26 bases spanning the gap. CDR3 amino acids: CASSQWAETVGVQSEQYF. CDR3 in DNA: TGCGCCAGCAGCCAATGGGCTGAGACGGTGGGGGTACAGAGCGAGCAGTACTTC.

This clonotype came up many times. The chain employs TRBV5-1 and TRBJ1-6; unclear D gene. The CDR3 loop spans 12 amino acids. V lost 0 bases to trimming and J lost 7 bases, with 2 bases between them. Germline V gene sequence: CDR1 SGHRS, CDR2 YFSETQ. Written as DNA, the CDR3 is TGCGCCAGCAGCTTGGGGAATTCACCCCTCCACTTT. Translation: CASSLGNSPLHF.

This clonotype appeared once. The junction and the germline gene differ at one end; a read error may be behind it. V is TRBV5-4 and J is TRBJ2-5; D may match TRBD1 or TRBD2 (5 bases each). Germline CDR1 and CDR2: SGHNT and YYREEE (reference sequence). CDR3 length equals 16 residues. The CDR3 spells CASSLEVPTGQGTQYF. For the CDR3, the DNA is TGTGCCAGCAGCTTAGAGGTCCCGACGGGGCAAGGGACCCAGTACTTC.

This clonotype was counted once. The V and J genes are TRBV9 and TRBJ2-5; possible D gene TRBD1, 6 bases. Germline lookup yields CDR1 SGDLS and CDR2 YYNGEE. The length of the CDR3 is 15 residues. V was shortened by 3 bases and J by 0 bases, with 12 bases between the two germline ends. Here the CDR3 reads CASSGRGQYQETQYF. CDR3 DNA: TGTGCCAGCAGCGGCAGGGGCCAGTACCAAGAGACCCAGTACTTC.

The CDR3 here is CASSWGQGDYGYTF. The CDR3 coding sequence is TGTGCCAGCAGCTGGGGACAGGGTGACTATGGCTACACCTTC. This chain uses TRBV7-2 with TRBJ1-2, with 9 bases fitting TRBD1. V lost 4 bases to trimming and J lost 3 bases; unmatched junction nucleotides: 3. This CDR3 spans 14 amino acids. The germline V gene encodes CDR1 SGHTA and CDR2 FQGNSA.

This clonotype was counted a few times. This chain joins TRBV28 and TRBJ2-3, with 13 bases matching TRBD2. This CDR3 contains 18 residues. CDR1 and CDR2 from the germline V gene are MDHEN and SYDVKM. V lost 6 bases, J lost 7 bases, and 16 bases stayed unmatched. CDR3 coding DNA: TGTGCCAGCAGAACCACTAGCGGGAGGGCCTATCAAAGAAATACGCAGTATTTT. Translation gives CASRTTSGRAYQRNTQYF.

This clonotype was detected once. The junction and the germline gene differ at one end; a read error may be behind it. The chain joins TRBV5-1 to TRBJ2-5; D perhaps matches TRBD2 (5 bases). The germline V gene has CDR1 SGHRS and CDR2 YFSETQ. The CDR3 contains 14 residues. CDR3 nucleotides: TGTGCCAGCAGCTTAAAAGCGGCGCAAGAGACCCAGTACTTC. Protein sequence: CASSLKAAQETQYF. The full variable domain, completed using reference TRBV5-1 and TRBJ2-5, is KAGVTQTPRYLIKTRGQQVTLSCSPISGHRSVSWYQQTPGQGLQFLFEYFSETQRNKGNFPGRFSGRQFSNSRSEMNVSTLELGDSALYLCASSLKAAQETQYFGPGTRLLVL.

This clonotype has ten or more counts. The chain has TRBV10-2 and TRBJ1-2; D is ambiguous. Germline V gives CDR1 WSHSY, CDR2 SAAADI. The CDR3 contains 15 residues. Between the trimmed V and J ends, which lost 0 bases and 4 bases, there was a span of 12 bases. For the CDR3, the DNA is TGCGCCAGCAGTGAGTCGAGGAGGGAAGGCTATGGCTACACCTTC. This translates into CASSESRREGYGYTF.

The rearrangement links TRBV18 to TRBJ2-1; TRBD2 matches at 14 bases. The trim removed 0 bases at V and 10 bases at J, leaving 2 bases unmatched. Germline loops: CDR1 KGHSH, CDR2 LQKENI. The CDR3 sequence is 15 residues long. CDR3 protein: CASSPPGLAGEEQFF. In DNA form, the CDR3 reads TGTGCCAGCTCACCACCGGGACTAGCGGGAGAGGAGCAGTTCTTC.

The CDR3 is CASSLDGGADEQFF. As DNA, the CDR3 is TGCGCCAGCAGCTTGGATGGGGGGGCCGATGAGCAGTTCTTC. The rearrangement uses TRBV5-1 and TRBJ2-1, with D maybe TRBD2 (7 bases). The CDR3 sequence is 14 residues long. Deletions cut 0 bases from V and 8 bases from J, with 12 bases between. Germline V CDR1 and CDR2: SGHRS, YFSETQ.

This clonotype was seen a few times. The V and J genes are TRBV30 and TRBJ1-5; D not resolved. Deletions cut 0 bases from V and 0 bases from J, with 6 bases between. There are 14 residues in the CDR3. Germline V gene lookup returns CDR1 GTSNPN and CDR2 SVGIG (reference sequence). The DNA for the CDR3 is TGTGCCTGGAGTGTAGACATTAGCAATCAGCCCCAGCATTTT. The encoded protein is CAWSVDISNQPQHF.

Many counts were recorded for this clonotype. The chain carries TRBV7-8 and TRBJ1-3, with 7 bases aligning to TRBD1. CDR3 length equals 15 residues. The germline V gene encodes CDR1 SGHVS and CDR2 FQNEAQ. Trimming at V came to 1 base and at J to 2 bases, leaving 2 bases not matched to a gene. CDR3 in DNA: TGTGCCAGCAGCTTAGATGGGACAGCTGGAAACACCATATATTTT. The encoded protein is CASSLDGTAGNTIYF.

In the case of this clonotype: An end of the junction does not agree with germline; a read error may underlie this. The chain carries TRBV7-9 and TRBJ2-5; 8 positions match TRBD1. This CDR3 region has 10 residues. Looked up from germline, CDR1 is SEHNR and CDR2 is FQNEAQ (reference sequence). CDR3 loop: CASSLGQVHF. The CDR3 coding sequence is TGTGCCAGCAGTCTGGGACAGGTTCACTTC.

This clonotype has only a few counts. The chain uses TRBV6-1 and TRBJ1-2, with 7 positions matching TRBD1. Germline CDR1 is MNHNS and CDR2 is SASEGT. The CDR3 loop spans 15 amino acids. J was trimmed by 1 base and V by 5 bases; bases with no gene match: 7. The CDR3 coding sequence is TGTGCCAGCAGTTCAAGTGGACAGGATAACTATGGCTACACCTTC. This gives the protein CASSSSGQDNYGYTF.

There are a few counts of this clonotype. Compared with germline, one end of the junction differs, possibly owing to a read error. The rearrangement uses TRBV6-5 and TRBJ2-1, with D perhaps TRBD1 (6 bases). The germline V gene has CDR1 MNHEY and CDR2 SVGAGI. This CDR3 is built from 15 residues. The CDR3 DNA reads TGTGCCAGCAGTCACTCGGGACAATACAACAATGAGCAGTTCTTC. Translating it yields CASSHSGQYNNEQFF.

This clonotype appeared many times. The rearrangement links TRBV2 to TRBJ2-1, with 8 positions matching TRBD2. The CDR3 covers 15 residues. Trimming at V came to 5 bases and at J to 6 bases, leaving 9 bases not matched to a gene. CDR1 is SNHLY, CDR2 FYNNEI, per germline. CDR3 bases: TGTGCCAGCAGTCAACGAGCGGGAGTGGCCAATGAGCAGTTCTTC. Translation: CASSQRAGVANEQFF.

To note about this clonotype: A read error may be the cause here, since a much bigger clone is one base away. No conserved phenylalanine or tryptophan ends this CDR3, so it is likely a read error. The chain recombines TRBV7-2 with TRBJ2-5; maybe TRBD2 (5 bases). Germline V gives CDR1 SGHTA, CDR2 FQGNSA. Trimming shortened V by 5 bases and J by 0 bases, and 10 bases separated the two germline ends. The CDR3 extends over 14 amino acids. The CDR3 region is CASSLRLNQETQYL. CDR3 DNA sequence: TGTGCCAGCAGCCTCAGACTAAACCAAGAGACCCAGTACCTC.

There are many counts of this clonotype. The J gene is TRBJ2-2, the V gene TRBV19; 8 bases map to TRBD1. Germline CDR1 LNHDA, CDR2 SQIVND (reference sequence). V was clipped by 6 bases and J by 4 bases; unmatched bases: 10. This CDR3 region has 16 residues. The CDR3 is CASRPPGQVSTGELFF. The CDR3 DNA follows: TGTGCCAGTAGGCCACCGGGACAGGTCAGCACCGGGGAGCTGTTTTTT.